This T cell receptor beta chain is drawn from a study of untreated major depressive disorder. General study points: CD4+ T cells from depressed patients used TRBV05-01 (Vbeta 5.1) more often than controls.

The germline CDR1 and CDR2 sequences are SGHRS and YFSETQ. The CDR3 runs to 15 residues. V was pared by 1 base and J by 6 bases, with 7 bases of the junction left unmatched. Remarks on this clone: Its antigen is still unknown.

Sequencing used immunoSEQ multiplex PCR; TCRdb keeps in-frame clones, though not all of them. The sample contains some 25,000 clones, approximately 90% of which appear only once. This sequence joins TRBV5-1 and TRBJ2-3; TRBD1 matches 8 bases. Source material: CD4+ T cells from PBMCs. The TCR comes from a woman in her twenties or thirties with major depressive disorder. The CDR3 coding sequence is TGCGCCAGCAGCTTGTCAGGGGGCTCGGCGGATACGCAGTATTTT. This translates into CASSLSGGSADTQYF. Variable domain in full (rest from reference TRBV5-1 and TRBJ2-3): KAGVTQTPRYLIKTRGQQVTLSCSPISGHRSVSWYQQTPGQGLQFLFEYFSETQRNKGNFPGRFSGRQFSNSRSEMNVSTLELGDSALYLCASSLSGGSADTQYFGPGTRLTVL.